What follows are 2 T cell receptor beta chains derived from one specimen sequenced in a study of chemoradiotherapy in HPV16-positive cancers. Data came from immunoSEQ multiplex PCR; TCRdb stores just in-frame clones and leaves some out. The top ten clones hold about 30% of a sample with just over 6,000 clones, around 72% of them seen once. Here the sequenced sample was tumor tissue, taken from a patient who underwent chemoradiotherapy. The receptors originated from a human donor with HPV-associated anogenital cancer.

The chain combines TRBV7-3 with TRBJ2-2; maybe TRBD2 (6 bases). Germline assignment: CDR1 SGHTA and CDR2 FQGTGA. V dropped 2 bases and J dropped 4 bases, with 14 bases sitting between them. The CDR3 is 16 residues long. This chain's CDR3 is CASSLGGAMGTGELFF. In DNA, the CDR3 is TGTGCCAGCAGCTTAGGAGGGGCAATGGGCACCGGGGAGCTGTTTTTT.

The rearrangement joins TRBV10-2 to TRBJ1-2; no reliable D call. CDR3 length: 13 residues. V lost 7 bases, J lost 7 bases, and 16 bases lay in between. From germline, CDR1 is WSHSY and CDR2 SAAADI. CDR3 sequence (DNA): TGCGCCAGCAACCGGGCAGGCCGGGGTGGCTACACCTTC. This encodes CASNRAGRGGYTF.